The 32 T cell receptor beta chains reported below all come from one sample, sequenced in a study of T cells in Graves' hyperthyroidism and ophthalmopathy. RNA transcripts provided the source from which TCR beta CDR3 regions were amplified. HTBI primers were employed in a first-round RT-PCR of the TCR CDR3. A single record per CDR3 protein comes from TCRdb applying MiXCR to the multiplex PCR reads. This sample has 640,000 or so distinct CDR3 sequences, with approximately 15% found just once. Sequencing was performed on blood. The receptors originated from a woman aged 35 to 49 with Graves' ophthalmopathy.

This clonotype showed up many times. The chain combines TRBV6-1 with TRBJ1-1; TRBD1 agrees at 7 bases. V lost 5 bases to trimming and J lost 7 bases; unmatched junction nucleotides: 16. CDR1 and CDR2 from the germline V gene are MNHNS and SASEGT. The CDR3 is 16 residues long. The CDR3, as DNA: TGTGCCAGCAGTCGCCCGACAGGGTATGCTAGCAGTGAAGCTTTCTTT. Its translation: CASSRPTGYASSEAFF.

This clonotype was detected a few times. The chain has TRBV28 and TRBJ2-7; the D call may be TRBD1 or TRBD2 (5 bases each). Germline CDR1 reads MDHEN; CDR2 reads SYDVKM. The length of the CDR3 is 14 residues. V shed 1 base and J shed 6 bases, with 13 bases lying between them. CDR3 nucleotides: TGTGCCAGCAGTTTATATGGGGACCCGAGCGAGCAGTACTTC. Protein: CASSLYGDPSEQYF.

The sample holds a few counts of this clonotype. The J gene is TRBJ1-5, the V gene TRBV4-1; possibly TRBD1 for D (5 bases). Germline CDR1 is MGHRA and CDR2 is YSYEKL. This CDR3 contains 15 residues. The ends were cut back, 1 base at V and 1 base at J, with 8 bases in the middle. As DNA, the CDR3 is TGCGCCAGCAGCCAAGCGGCAGGGAGCAATCAGCCCCAGCATTTT. Protein product: CASSQAAGSNQPQHF.

This clonotype has at least ten counts. The V and J genes are TRBV15 and TRBJ2-7; D may match TRBD1 or TRBD2 (5 bases each). V lost 0 bases and J 4 bases, leaving 10 bases between the germline ends. The CDR3 covers 14 residues. Germline CDR1 LNHNV, CDR2 YYDKDF (reference sequence). CDR3 region: CATSREGTSYEQYF. CDR3 nucleotide sequence: TGTGCCACCAGCAGAGAAGGGACCTCATACGAGCAGTACTTC.

This clonotype was detected only a few times. V and J are TRBV19 and TRBJ2-7; tentative D call: TRBD1 (5 bases). With 0 bases removed from V and 0 bases from J, the gap between germline ends came to 9 bases. The CDR3 extends over 15 amino acids. The germline V gene has CDR1 LNHDA and CDR2 SQIVND (reference sequence). In nucleotides, the CDR3 is TGTGCCAGTAGTATAGAAAGAAGGGGCTCCTACGAGCAGTACTTC. It yields the protein CASSIERRGSYEQYF.

Turning to this clonotype: This clone may be a read error of a much larger clone one base away. This chain uses TRBV6-1 with TRBJ2-2; the D gene is possibly TRBD1 (5 bases). CDR3 size: 13 residues. The ends were cut back, 7 bases at V and 6 bases at J, with 12 bases in the middle. The germline gives CDR1 MNHNS, CDR2 SASEGT. The CDR3, as DNA: TGTGCCAGCATCAGGGTGGCCCCCGGGGAGCTGTTTTTT. Its translation: CASIRVAPGELFF.

Many counts were recorded for this clonotype. V is TRBV7-2 and J is TRBJ2-4, with a possible D match to TRBD1 (5 bases). The CDR3 runs to 16 residues. The germline CDR1 and CDR2 sequences are SGHTA and FQGNSA. V was cut by 5 bases and J by 0 bases, with 14 bases left in between. CDR3 coding DNA: TGTGCCAGCAGCCGAGACAGCCCCTTAGCCAAAAACATTCAGTACTTC. It is translated as CASSRDSPLAKNIQYF.

This clonotype was found many times. V and J are TRBV29-1 and TRBJ1-1, with a tentative D call TRBD1 (6 bases). This CDR3 has 11 amino acids. The V end lost 7 bases, the J end lost 6 bases, and 12 bases lay between the germline ends. Germline V CDR1 and CDR2: SQVTM, ANQGSEA. CDR3 in amino acids: CSGLQGSEAFF. The CDR3 DNA is TGCAGCGGGCTACAGGGATCTGAAGCTTTCTTT.

This clonotype has at least ten counts. The genes are TRBV28 and TRBJ2-2, with 8 nucleotides matching TRBD2. The J segment lost 5 bases and the V segment lost 6 bases, leaving 11 bases of the junction unmatched. CDR3 length equals 16 residues. CDR1 and CDR2 from the germline V gene are MDHEN and SYDVKM. Here the CDR3 reads CASRVRAGDATGELFF. CDR3 coding DNA: TGTGCCAGCAGGGTTAGAGCGGGAGACGCTACCGGGGAGCTGTTTTTT. The whole variable domain, remainder taken from reference TRBV28 and TRBJ2-2, is DVKVTQSSRYLVKRTGEKVFLECVQDMDHENMFWYRQDPGLGLRLIYFSYDVKMKEKGDIPEGYSVSREKKERFSLILESASTNQTSMYLCASRVRAGDATGELFFGEGSRLTVL.

This clonotype was found many times. The V and J genes are TRBV30 and TRBJ1-5, with D possibly being TRBD1 (5 bases). With 3 bases removed from V and 6 bases from J, the gap between germline ends came to 12 bases. Germline V gene lookup returns CDR1 GTSNPN and CDR2 SVGIG (reference sequence). This CDR3 is built from 13 residues. CDR3 in amino acids: CAWRNPGGQPQHF. Here the CDR3 DNA reads TGTGCCTGGAGGAACCCGGGGGGTCAGCCCCAGCATTTT. Filled out from reference TRBV30 and TRBJ1-5, the complete variable domain reads SQTIHQWPATLVQPVGSPLSLECTVEGTSNPNLYWYRQAAGRGLQLLFYSVGIGQISSEVPQNLSASRPQDRQFILSSKKLLLSDSGFYLCAWRNPGGQPQHFGDGTRLSIL.

This clonotype has a count of ten or more. The V gene is TRBV9, the J gene TRBJ2-7, with D hard to call. Trimming stripped 0 bases from V and 0 bases from J, with 13 bases between. Germline CDR1 reads SGDLS; CDR2 reads YYNGEE. The length of the CDR3 is 16 residues. This CDR3 is CASSVDGSTNSYEQYF. DNA of the CDR3: TGTGCCAGCAGCGTAGACGGTAGCACGAACTCCTACGAGCAGTACTTC.

This clonotype has at least ten counts. The gene calls are TRBV28 and TRBJ2-5; D is uncertain. CDR1 is MDHEN, CDR2 SYDVKM, per germline. The CDR3 extends over 15 amino acids. V was cut by 8 bases and J by 5 bases, with 21 bases left in between. This CDR3 reads CASGSTRREIETQYF. CDR3 coding DNA: TGTGCCAGCGGCTCTACCAGGCGAGAAATTGAGACCCAGTACTTC.

The chain is built from TRBV20-1 and TRBJ2-7; 11 nucleotides align to TRBD2. Trimming cost V 5 bases and J 3 bases; bases outside gene matches: 12. Germline CDR1 reads DFQATT; CDR2 reads SNEGSKA (reference sequence). CDR3 size: 16 residues. In DNA, the CDR3 is TGCAGTGCTTCAACTAGCGGGAGTTACAACTTCTACGAGCAGTACTTC. Protein: CSASTSGSYNFYEQYF.

V usage is TRBV28 and J usage is TRBJ2-7; 13 bases fit TRBD2. The germline gives CDR1 MDHEN, CDR2 SYDVKM. J gave up 4 bases and V 5 bases, and 17 bases lay outside the gene matches. The CDR3 sequence is 19 residues long. The CDR3 coding sequence is TGTGCCAGCAGTGCCGGGACTAGCGGGATTGTAAGGTGGGGTTACGAGCAGTACTTC. This sequence encodes CASSAGTSGIVRWGYEQYF.

The chain has TRBV5-1 and TRBJ2-7, with 14 bases aligning to TRBD2. V was pared by 3 bases and J by 2 bases, with 7 bases of the junction left unmatched. This CDR3 has 17 amino acids. CDR1 and CDR2 from the germline V gene are SGHRS and YFSETQ. CDR3 sequence (DNA): TGCGCCAGCAGCTGGGGACTAGCGGGGGCGTTAACCTACGAGCAGTACTTC. This codes for CASSWGLAGALTYEQYF.

The chain has TRBV6-5 and TRBJ1-2; no definite D call. The CDR3 is made up of 13 amino acids. V shed 5 bases and J shed 4 bases, with 11 bases lying between them. Germline CDR1 MNHEY, CDR2 SVGAGI. The CDR3 is CASSNKGSYGYTF. Here the CDR3 DNA reads TGTGCCAGCAGTAACAAGGGTTCCTATGGCTACACCTTC.

The chain is built from TRBV27 and TRBJ2-7; 11 bases are shared with TRBD2. The V gene end was trimmed by 5 bases and the J gene end by 4 bases; junction bases not matched to a gene: 4. The CDR3 has 14 amino acids. CDR1 is MNHEY, CDR2 SMNVEV, per germline (reference sequence). CDR3 protein: CASSNRLAGYEQYF. The CDR3 bases are TGTGCCAGCAGTAATAGACTAGCGGGATACGAGCAGTACTTC.

This clonotype occurred many times. The CDR3 spells CASGEMASFDEQFF. CDR3 sequence (DNA): TGCGCCAGTGGGGAGATGGCAAGTTTCGATGAGCAGTTCTTC. The chain couples TRBV10-2 to TRBJ2-1, with D perhaps TRBD2 (5 bases). V was shortened by 9 bases and J by 8 bases, with 20 bases between the two germline ends. CDR3 length: 14 residues. The germline gives CDR1 WSHSY, CDR2 SAAADI.

In its sample, this clonotype was seen a few times. A read error may explain this, as a much larger clone is one base away. The CDR3 ends on some other residue instead of the conserved phenylalanine or tryptophan, so this is likely a read error. This rearrangement joins TRBV28 to TRBJ2-7; no reliable D call. Trimming stripped 1 base from V and 3 bases from J, with 4 bases between. The germline CDR1 and CDR2 sequences are MDHEN and SYDVKM. This CDR3 region has 12 residues. In DNA, the CDR3 is TGTGCCAGCAGTTTATTCCGCTACGAGCAGTACTCC. This gives the protein CASSLFRYEQYS.

The table lists this clonotype with many counts. The chain joins TRBV11-2 to TRBJ2-7; D call uncertain. Germline-derived CDR1 and CDR2 are SGHAT and FQNNGV. Trimming took off 2 bases at V and 7 bases at J, with 15 bases between the two ends. The CDR3 totals 14 residues. CDR3 protein: CASSLNVVLGEQYF. The DNA for the CDR3 is TGTGCCAGCAGCTTAAATGTTGTCCTCGGAGAGCAGTACTTC.

This clonotype has ten or more counts. The chain employs TRBV12-3 or TRBV12-4 and TRBJ2-5; D gene ambiguous. The CDR3 is 14 amino acids. Trimming stripped 5 bases from V and 1 base from J, with 11 bases between. The CDR3 DNA reads TGTGCCAGCAGTGGCCGAAGTCCCCAAGAGACCCAGTACTTC. This gives the protein CASSGRSPQETQYF.

This clonotype was recorded many times. The chain recombines TRBV7-8 with TRBJ1-2; D is undetermined. The V end was cut by 0 bases, the J end by 1 base, with 9 bases between. CDR1 is SGHVS, CDR2 FQNEAQ, per germline. The CDR3 sequence is 15 residues long. Here the CDR3 reads CASSLARAINYGYTF. The CDR3 DNA is TGTGCCAGCAGCTTAGCAAGGGCCATTAACTATGGCTACACCTTC. Full variable domain (missing parts from reference TRBV7-8 and TRBJ1-2): GAGVSQSPRYKVAKRGQDVALRCDPISGHVSLFWYQQALGQGPEFLTYFQNEAQLDKSGLPSDRFFAERPEGSVSTLKIQRTQQEDSAVYLCASSLARAINYGYTFGSGTRLTVV.

This clonotype was counted ten times or more. This chain joins TRBV28 and TRBJ2-5; 7 bases fit TRBD1. The CDR3 covers 15 residues. The V gene's germline CDR1 is MDHEN and CDR2 SYDVKM. J was trimmed by 1 base and V by 6 bases; bases with no gene match: 8. CDR3: CASSSWGTAQETQYF. CDR3 nucleotides: TGTGCCAGCAGCTCCTGGGGGACAGCCCAAGAGACCCAGTACTTC. Filled out from reference TRBV28 and TRBJ2-5, the complete variable domain reads DVKVTQSSRYLVKRTGEKVFLECVQDMDHENMFWYRQDPGLGLRLIYFSYDVKMKEKGDIPEGYSVSREKKERFSLILESASTNQTSMYLCASSSWGTAQETQYFGPGTRLLVL.

The sample holds many counts of this clonotype. This chain joins TRBV10-3 and TRBJ2-2, with 8 nucleotides matching TRBD1. V trimming: 5 bases; J trimming: 5 bases; junction bases outside the gene matches: 7. The germline V gene has CDR1 ENHRY and CDR2 SYGVKD. The CDR3 runs to 15 residues. CDR3 nucleotides: TGTGCCATCAGTCCAGGACAGGGTATGACCGGGGAGCTGTTTTTT. The encoded protein is CAISPGQGMTGELFF.

This clonotype appeared many times. J is TRBJ2-7 and V is TRBV29-1; D possibly corresponds to TRBD2 (5 bases). In germline, CDR1 is SQVTM, CDR2 ANQGSEA. The CDR3 loop spans 10 amino acids. The V end lost 5 bases, the J end lost 7 bases, and 9 bases lay between the germline ends. CDR3 in amino acids: CSVKTREQYF. The CDR3 DNA reads as TGCAGCGTTAAAACTAGGGAGCAGTACTTC.

The chain recombines TRBV4-2 with TRBJ2-2; D is perhaps TRBD1 (6 bases). The CDR3 covers 16 residues. V was cut by 2 bases and J by 5 bases, with 15 bases left in between. Germline V CDR1 and CDR2: LGHNA, YNFKEQ. This CDR3 is CASSQTGLIMTGELFF. For the CDR3, the DNA is TGTGCCAGCAGCCAAACAGGGTTGATCATGACCGGGGAGCTGTTTTTT.

This clonotype was counted many times. The V call is TRBV28, the J call TRBJ1-2; D gene unclear. This CDR3 is 12 amino acids long. The V and J ends lost 7 bases and 8 bases respectively, with 14 bases between them. Germline CDR1 MDHEN, CDR2 SYDVKM. CDR3 sequence reads: CASNKGRGGYTF. CDR3 coding DNA: TGTGCCAGCAACAAGGGCCGCGGGGGCTACACCTTC.

This clonotype was seen repeatedly, ten times or more. The chain links TRBV6-1 to TRBJ2-7; D might be TRBD1 (6 bases). CDR1 and CDR2 from the germline V gene are MNHNS and SASEGT. There are 12 residues in the CDR3. The V gene lost 6 bases and the J gene lost 4 bases, with 10 bases spanning the gap. The CDR3 protein is CASRTGDYEQYF. The CDR3 DNA reads TGTGCCAGCAGGACAGGAGATTACGAGCAGTACTTC.

The rearrangement joins TRBV27 to TRBJ1-5; D is possibly TRBD1 (6 bases). V lost 5 bases to trimming and J lost 1 base, with 12 bases between them. Germline V gene lookup returns CDR1 MNHEY and CDR2 SMNVEV (reference sequence). CDR3 length equals 15 residues. The CDR3 DNA reads as TGTGCCAGCAGTCCCGGGAGGGGGAGCAATCAGCCCCAGCATTTT. Its protein is CASSPGRGSNQPQHF.

In this sample, this clonotype turned up many times. CDR3: CASSTGGDTEAFF. The CDR3, as DNA: TGTGCCAGCTCAACCGGAGGGGACACTGAAGCTTTCTTT. The chain uses TRBV7-9 and TRBJ1-1; a weak D match, TRBD1 (5 bases). This CDR3 has 13 residues. Germline-derived CDR1 and CDR2 are SEHNR and FQNEAQ (reference sequence). V lost 8 bases and J lost 3, with 13 bases in between.

The rearrangement joins TRBV10-3 to TRBJ1-1; D may be TRBD1 (5 bases). This CDR3 comprises 14 residues. Trimming cost V 6 bases and J 8 bases, with 19 bases left between them. Germline V gene lookup returns CDR1 ENHRY and CDR2 SYGVKD. The CDR3 is CAIRPDGGSPEAFF. CDR3 sequence (DNA): TGTGCCATCAGACCGGATGGGGGTTCCCCGGAAGCTTTCTTT.

This clonotype was observed many times. The V and J genes are TRBV20-1 and TRBJ1-2; D may be TRBD1 (5 bases). Germline V lookup: CDR1 DFQATT, CDR2 SNEGSKA (reference sequence). The ends were cut back, 5 bases at V and 4 bases at J, with 20 bases in the middle. There are 15 residues in the CDR3. CDR3 region: CSAPPVGQGGYGYTF. In nucleotides, the CDR3 is TGCAGTGCTCCTCCCGTAGGGCAGGGAGGCTATGGCTACACCTTC.